This T cell receptor beta chain emerged from a study of vaccination and CD4 T cells after COVID-19. Study summary: Cells were stimulated with overlapping spike peptide pools from SARS-CoV-2, HCoV-NL63, HCoV-OC43 and HCoV-229E.

Losses at the gene ends were 0 bases for V and 5 bases for J; bases not matched to a gene: 5. CDR3 length: 16 residues. CDR1 and CDR2 (germline): SEHNR, FQNEAQ (reference sequence). The Oncomine TCR Beta short-read assay was what sequenced the DNA obtained from cultured CD4+ T cells. TCRdb recomputed calls from the PCR reads with MiXCR, one row per CDR3 protein. The sample includes about 17,000 distinct CDR3 sequences, around three fifths of them seen just once. This clonotype has only a few counts. What it binds is not known. Treatment given: roughly ten-day PBMC culture with coronavirus spike peptide pools or control peptides (ViraFEST assay).

The J gene is TRBJ2-3, the V gene TRBV7-9, with TRBD2 identical over 10 bases. The sequenced material came from CD4+ T cells from blood, cultured in vitro. This clonotype originated in a human donor who had recovered from COVID-19. The CDR3 sequence: CASSLAVLAGEDTQYF. The CDR3 DNA follows: TGTGCCAGCAGCTTAGCGGTTCTAGCGGGAGAAGATACGCAGTATTTT.